The 23 T cell receptor beta chains presented below share a single source sample, sequenced in a study of CD8+ T cells in alopecia areata. Extracted from the samples, RNA was reverse transcribed into cDNA to serve as the sequencing template. TCRdb's table, derived via immunoSEQ multiplex PCR, lists solely in-frame clones and lacks some. Of 200,000 to 250,000 clones detected, about 53% appear once; the ten largest clones hold approximately 0.44%. The sequencing here drew on CD4+ T cells sorted from blood, taken at week 0. The source of these receptors is a human donor with alopecia areata.

The CDR3 DNA follows: TGTGCCTGGAGTTGGAGGGAGACCCAGTACTTC. Encoded protein: CAWSWRETQYF. V is TRBV30 and J is TRBJ2-5; a possible D gene is TRBD2 (5 bases). Trimming removed 2 bases from V and 5 bases from J, with 6 bases in between. The CDR3 covers 11 residues. CDR1 is GTSNPN and CDR2 is SVGIG in the germline V gene (reference sequence).

This chain uses TRBV5-6 with TRBJ1-2; D gene uncertain. Germline loops: CDR1 SGHDT, CDR2 YYEEEE. V shed 4 bases and J shed 1 base, with 11 bases lying between them. This CDR3 is built from 14 residues. Here the CDR3 DNA reads TGTGCCAGCAGCCCCGGGCGGGGTAACTATGGCTACACCTTC. It codes for CASSPGRGNYGYTF. Complete variable domain (other parts from reference TRBV5-6 and TRBJ1-2): DAGVTQSPTHLIKTRGQQVTLRCSPKSGHDTVSWYQQALGQGPQFIFQYYEEEERQRGNFPDRFSGHQFPNYSSELNVNALLLGDSALYLCASSPGRGNYGYTFGSGTRLTVV.

The chain combines TRBV29-1 with TRBJ2-1, with a tentative D call TRBD1 (6 bases). CDR1 SQVTM and CDR2 ANQGSEA come from the germline V gene. The CDR3 runs to 13 residues. With 3 bases removed from V and 7 bases from J, the gap between germline ends came to 13 bases. CDR3 nucleotides: TGCAGCGTTGATAGGGGGAGAAGAAATGAGCAGTTCTTC. Residues: CSVDRGRRNEQFF.

The rearrangement links TRBV11-2 to TRBJ2-1; 10 positions agree with TRBD2. This CDR3 contains 14 residues. The V gene's germline CDR1 is SGHAT and CDR2 FQNNGV. The V and J ends lost 2 bases and 8 bases, in that order; junction bases with no gene match: 3. CDR3 amino acids: CASSLTSGTYEQFF. DNA of the CDR3: TGTGCCAGCAGCTTAACTAGCGGGACCTATGAGCAGTTCTTC.

The chain combines TRBV29-1 with TRBJ2-7, with 7 bases lining up with TRBD1. This CDR3 spans 13 amino acids. The V gene end was trimmed by 6 bases and the J gene end by 5 bases; junction bases not matched to a gene: 10. Per the germline V gene, CDR1 is SQVTM and CDR2 is ANQGSEA. The CDR3: CSVRARGLHEQYF. CDR3 sequence (DNA): TGCAGCGTCCGTGCCAGGGGGTTGCACGAGCAGTACTTC.

The V gene is TRBV4-1, the J gene TRBJ1-1; D remains unclear. Trimming cost V 0 bases and J 6 bases, with 8 bases left between them. The CDR3 loop spans 13 amino acids. Germline lookup yields CDR1 MGHRA and CDR2 YSYEKL. CDR3 DNA sequence: TGCGCCAGCAGCCAAGAAAGGAAGGCTGAAGCTTTCTTT. Its protein is CASSQERKAEAFF.

V is TRBV7-9 and J is TRBJ2-3, with D possibly TRBD1 on 6 matching bases. The CDR3 runs 14 residues. CDR1 and CDR2 (germline): SEHNR, FQNEAQ (reference sequence). The V end lost 3 bases, the J end lost 3 bases, and 10 bases lay between the germline ends. The DNA of the CDR3 is TGTGCCAGCAGCTTCTCGACAGGTACAGATACGCAGTATTTT. The encoded protein is CASSFSTGTDTQYF.

This clone has more than one count but fewer than ten. The chain has TRBV19 and TRBJ2-1; no definite D call. The germline V gene encodes CDR1 LNHDA and CDR2 SQIVND (reference sequence). V shed 3 bases and J shed 3 bases, with 6 bases lying between them. The CDR3 has 13 amino acids. The CDR3 here is CASSISNYNEQFF. The CDR3 nucleotides read TGTGCCAGTAGTATTAGCAACTACAATGAGCAGTTCTTC. The whole variable domain, remainder taken from reference TRBV19 and TRBJ2-1, is DGGITQSPKYLFRKEGQNVTLSCEQNLNHDAMYWYRQDPGQGLRLIYYSQIVNDFQKGDIAEGYSVSREKKESFPLTVTSAQKNPTAFYLCASSISNYNEQFFGPGTRLTVL.

The chain links TRBV5-1 to TRBJ2-3; D uncertain. Between the trimmed V and J ends, which lost 1 base and 0 bases, there was a span of 9 bases. Germline V CDR1 and CDR2: SGHRS, YFSETQ. CDR3 length: 15 residues. The CDR3 sequence is CASSLSLGSTDTQYF. In nucleotides, the CDR3 is TGCGCCAGCAGCTTGTCCCTCGGTAGCACAGATACGCAGTATTTT.

The gene calls are TRBV25-1 and TRBJ1-4; 10 bases agree with TRBD1. This CDR3 has 17 amino acids. V was clipped by 7 bases and J by 0 bases; unmatched bases: 8. Looked up from germline, CDR1 is MGHDK and CDR2 is SYGVNS. The CDR3 protein is CASTEPGQGTTNEKLFF. The CDR3 nucleotides read TGTGCCAGCACCGAACCGGGACAGGGGACAACTAATGAAAAACTGTTTTTT.

This clone has a count of ten or more. The rearrangement links TRBV5-1 to TRBJ1-1; D is perhaps TRBD1 (6 bases). The CDR3 loop spans 14 amino acids. The V and J ends lost 5 bases and 0 bases respectively, with 11 bases between them. The germline V gene has CDR1 SGHRS and CDR2 YFSETQ. As DNA, the CDR3 is TGCGCCAGCAGGCCCCAGGGGCTGAACACTGAAGCTTTCTTT. As protein: CASRPQGLNTEAFF.

This clone was observed a few times. CDR3: CASSLYGSGEQYF. In nucleotides, the CDR3 is TGTGCCAGCAGTTTATATGGATCGGGCGAGCAGTACTTC. The gene calls are TRBV28 and TRBJ2-7; D remains ambiguous. Deletions cut 1 base from V and 6 bases from J, with 10 bases between. CDR3 length: 13 residues. The germline V gene encodes CDR1 MDHEN and CDR2 SYDVKM.

In nucleotides, the CDR3 is TGTGCCAGCAGCCGAGACAACCCGACAGGGGGCGCCTACGAGCAGTACTTC. It is translated as CASSRDNPTGGAYEQYF. The J gene is TRBJ2-7, the V gene TRBV5-4, with 10 bases identical to TRBD1. The trim removed 4 bases at V and 2 bases at J, leaving 12 bases unmatched. The germline CDR1 and CDR2 sequences are SGHNT and YYREEE (reference sequence). The CDR3 contains 17 residues.

This clone was seen a handful of times. The V and J genes are TRBV14 and TRBJ2-7, with 12 bases identical to TRBD2. CDR1 SGHDN and CDR2 FVKESK come from the germline V gene. J gave up 9 bases and V 4 bases, and 7 bases lay outside the gene matches. This CDR3 contains 14 residues. The CDR3 is CASSPSGRALGQYF. The DNA for the CDR3 is TGTGCCAGCAGCCCTAGCGGGAGGGCCTTAGGGCAGTACTTC.

This chain links TRBV19 with TRBJ1-5; D gene ambiguous. The germline CDR1 and CDR2 sequences are LNHDA and SQIVND (reference sequence). V was shortened by 3 bases and J by 6 bases, with 12 bases between the two germline ends. CDR3 length equals 14 residues. DNA of the CDR3: TGTGCCAGTAGTATGAGGAGGGTAGGTCAGCCCCAGCATTTT. Its protein is CASSMRRVGQPQHF.

This clone was seen repeatedly, ten times or more. The chain has TRBV6-5 and TRBJ2-1; 12 bases are a match to TRBD2. Trimming removed 2 bases from V and 7 bases from J; junction bases left unmatched: 3. CDR1 and CDR2 (germline): MNHEY, SVGAGI. The CDR3 is made up of 15 amino acids. As DNA, the CDR3 is TGTGCCAGCAGTTACACTAGCGGGAGGACGAATGAGCAGTTCTTC. It codes for CASSYTSGRTNEQFF.

The rearrangement links TRBV5-6 to TRBJ2-3; D ambiguous. The CDR3 spans 14 residues. Trimming removed 6 bases from V and 2 bases from J, with 13 bases in between. CDR1 and CDR2 from the germline V gene are SGHDT and YYEEEE. This chain's CDR3 is CASTDVRATDTQYF. CDR3 nucleotides: TGTGCCAGCACCGACGTACGGGCCACAGATACGCAGTATTTT.

The gene calls are TRBV11-1 and TRBJ2-1; TRBD2 might be the D (6 bases). The V end was cut by 5 bases, the J end by 7 bases, with 12 bases between. This CDR3 contains 13 residues. Germline V gene sequence: CDR1 SGHAT, CDR2 FQDESV (reference sequence). CDR3: CASSSTAGNEQFF. CDR3 DNA: TGTGCCAGCAGCAGCACGGCGGGGAATGAGCAGTTCTTC.

Of note for this clone: The sample contains more than one DNA sequence encoding this CDR3. The CDR3 nucleotides are TGCAGCGTTGGAGCGGGCGGGGAGCTGTTTTTT. Translated: CSVGAGGELFF. The gene calls are TRBV29-1 and TRBJ2-2; D is possibly TRBD2 (6 bases). With 4 bases removed from V and 7 bases from J, the gap between germline ends came to 7 bases. From germline, CDR1 is SQVTM and CDR2 ANQGSEA. This CDR3 is built from 11 residues.

The chain uses TRBV5-1 and TRBJ1-5; 7 bases line up with TRBD1. CDR3 length: 14 residues. V lost 4 bases to trimming and J lost 3 bases; unmatched junction nucleotides: 4. CDR1 and CDR2 (germline): SGHRS, YFSETQ. The CDR3 DNA reads TGCGCCAGCAGCGAAGGGACAGTCAATCAGCCCCAGCATTTT. This translates into CASSEGTVNQPQHF.

The chain is built from TRBV30 and TRBJ2-7; either TRBD1 or TRBD2 may supply D (5 bases each). The V gene's germline CDR1 is GTSNPN and CDR2 SVGIG (reference sequence). V was cut by 2 bases and J by 2 bases, with 10 bases left in between. This CDR3 is 13 amino acids long. The CDR3 sequence is CAWSSTAAYEQYF. The CDR3 region has the DNA TGTGCCTGGAGTTCGACAGCGGCCTACGAGCAGTACTTC. The entire variable domain, with the rest obtained from reference TRBV30 and TRBJ2-7, is as follows: SQTIHQWPATLVQPVGSPLSLECTVEGTSNPNLYWYRQAAGRGLQLLFYSVGIGQISSEVPQNLSASRPQDRQFILSSKKLLLSDSGFYLCAWSSTAAYEQYFGPGTRLTVT.

V is TRBV29-1 and J is TRBJ2-2; 8 positions agree with TRBD1. V shed 4 bases and J 4 bases; nucleotides not matched to a gene: 5. The CDR3 consists of 14 residues. In germline, CDR1 is SQVTM, CDR2 ANQGSEA. Here the CDR3 DNA reads TGCAGCGTTGCCGGGACAGGCCCCACCGGGGAGCTGTTTTTT. Its protein is CSVAGTGPTGELFF.

The V and J genes are TRBV5-1 and TRBJ2-1; 8 positions agree with TRBD1. The CDR3 is 12 amino acids. CDR1 and CDR2 from the germline V gene are SGHRS and YFSETQ. The ends lost 3 bases at V and 8 bases at J; junction bases unmatched: 1. The CDR3 region has the DNA TGCGCCAGCAGCTCGACAGGGGATGAGCAGTTCTTC. Translating it yields CASSSTGDEQFF.